The clone carrying this T cell receptor beta chain was observed many times. The target antigen is unknown. This beta chain is a stray read from a library made for alpha chains; its abundance is not meaningful. This CDR3 has 15 amino acids. In germline, CDR1 is SGHTA, CDR2 FQGNSA. The V and J ends lost 7 bases and 0 bases, in that order; junction bases with no gene match: 5. Individual TCR cDNA molecules each bore their own unique molecular identifier. TCRdb re-called the 5' RACE reads through MiXCR, storing one row per CDR3 protein. Seen here are some 7,000 distinct CDR3 sequences, around 15% observed once, and the top ten hold more than 7%. This sample was included in a study of spatial heterogeneity in lung cancer. Study at large: TCR transcript abundance in tumor regions was strongly correlated with the T cell module score obtained from matched bulk RNA-seq.

The time point here: sample taken at primary tumor resection. There were 72 donors, all of them untreated patients with early-stage non-small cell lung cancer. Unsorted whole RNA from tumor, nontumor lung or frozen PBMC underwent sequencing. Regarding the study as a whole: Tumor mutation count correlated with how many alpha and beta TCRs expanded intratumorally.

This specimen was lung tumor tissue, taken at surgery. The V call is TRBV7-2, the J call TRBJ2-2; 7 nucleotides match TRBD1. This receptor was obtained from a female donor with early-stage non-small cell lung cancer. The CDR3 nucleotides are TGTGCCAGCACCCGGGACAGACCGAACACCGGGGAGCTGTTTTTT. It codes for CASTRDRPNTGELFF.